These 26 T cell receptor beta chains were all obtained from the same sample, sequenced in a study of early T cells in non-severe SARS-CoV-2 infection. TCRdb reanalysed the 5' RACE reads using MiXCR and keeps one entry per CDR3 protein. Here the sample spans about 100,000 distinct CDR3 sequences, roughly 13% being singletons. Sequencing used whole blood. The receptors were sampled from an adult who was a healthcare worker with PCR-confirmed SARS-CoV-2 infection or an uninfected control (not recorded which).

This clonotype was found a few times. This chain links TRBV5-1 with TRBJ2-1; tentative D call: TRBD1 (5 bases). CDR3 length: 13 residues. V was pared by 3 bases and J by 4 bases, with 8 bases between. Germline V gene lookup returns CDR1 SGHRS and CDR2 YFSETQ. The CDR3 loop reads CASSSGNYNEQFF. CDR3 bases: TGCGCCAGCAGCTCAGGGAATTACAATGAGCAGTTCTTC.

In this sample, this clonotype turned up a few times. The chain uses TRBV10-1 and TRBJ2-3, with 13 bases matching TRBD2. Germline V gives CDR1 WNHNN, CDR2 SYGVQD (reference sequence). The ends lost 5 bases at V and 6 bases at J; junction bases unmatched: 2. The CDR3 has 14 residues. CDR3 loop: CASSRTSGSDTQYF. CDR3 DNA: TGCGCCAGCAGTCGGACTAGCGGGAGTGATACGCAGTATTTT.

The chain uses TRBV12-3 or TRBV12-4 and TRBJ1-1; D gene ambiguous. This CDR3 is built from 13 residues. Between the trimmed V and J ends, which lost 3 bases and 4 bases, there was a span of 9 bases. CDR3 region: CASSLARGTEAFF. The CDR3 DNA reads as TGTGCCAGCAGTTTGGCCCGGGGCACTGAAGCTTTCTTT.

The V call is TRBV9, the J call TRBJ1-2; tentative D call: TRBD1 (5 bases). Trimming took 6 bases from V and 4 from J, leaving 13 bases between them. Germline CDR1 is SGDLS and CDR2 is YYNGEE. CDR3 length: 13 amino acids. In DNA form, the CDR3 reads TGTGCCAGCACCCAAGATGGGGGCTATGGCTACACCTTC. It translates to CASTQDGGYGYTF.

The chain joins TRBV5-4 to TRBJ1-1; a weak D match, TRBD1 (5 bases). Trimming stripped 7 bases from V and 10 bases from J, with 14 bases between. Per germline, CDR1 SGHNT and CDR2 YYREEE (reference sequence). The CDR3 loop spans 11 amino acids. The CDR3 DNA reads as TGTGCCAGCGTGACAGCTAAGGGAGCTTTCTTT. Encoded protein: CASVTAKGAFF.

In its sample, this clonotype was seen a few times. The chain employs TRBV29-1 and TRBJ2-1; perhaps TRBD2 as D (5 bases). The V end lost 6 bases, the J end lost 1 base, and 13 bases lay between the germline ends. This CDR3 is built from 14 residues. Per the germline V gene, CDR1 is SQVTM and CDR2 is ANQGSEA. The CDR3 protein is CSVREITSYNEQFF. The CDR3 DNA is TGCAGCGTGAGGGAGATCACATCCTACAATGAGCAGTTCTTC.

Only a few counts were recorded for this clonotype. The chain is built from TRBV20-1 and TRBJ2-3; 7 bases align to TRBD2. This CDR3 spans 13 amino acids. Germline V gives CDR1 DFQATT, CDR2 SNEGSKA (reference sequence). Here the CDR3 reads CREVRLAADTQYF. In nucleotides, the CDR3 is TGCCGTGAAGTCCGTCTAGCGGCCGATACGCAGTATTTT.

This clonotype has more than one count but fewer than ten. This chain connects TRBV20-1 to TRBJ2-5, with TRBD2 as a possible D gene (6 bases). This CDR3 has 14 amino acids. The V gene lost 1 base and the J gene lost 9 bases, with 18 bases spanning the gap. Germline values: CDR1 DFQATT, CDR2 SNEGSKA (reference sequence). CDR3 residues: CSARAGGPRLAQYF. CDR3 nucleotides: TGCAGTGCTAGAGCTGGAGGGCCCCGGTTAGCCCAGTACTTC.

As DNA, the CDR3 is TGCAGTGCTAGTCTCATGGCGGAGGGAAACACAGATACGCAGTATTTT. Its protein is CSASLMAEGNTDTQYF. The chain carries TRBV20-1 and TRBJ2-3; a weak D match, TRBD2 (6 bases). CDR1 is DFQATT and CDR2 is SNEGSKA in the germline V gene (reference sequence). The CDR3 is made up of 16 amino acids. The V end was cut by 3 bases, the J end by 2 bases, with 18 bases between.

The chain is built from TRBV20-1 and TRBJ2-3, with unresolved D. This CDR3 has 12 amino acids. The V and J ends lost 1 base and 5 bases respectively, with 7 bases between them. In germline, CDR1 is DFQATT, CDR2 SNEGSKA (reference sequence). The CDR3 nucleotides are TGCAGTGCTAGAGTACCCTTAGATACGCAGTATTTT. Its translation is CSARVPLDTQYF.

There are many counts of this clonotype. The chain uses TRBV28 and TRBJ2-3, with 10 bases matching TRBD1. CDR1 and CDR2 from the germline V gene are MDHEN and SYDVKM. The CDR3 has 15 residues. V trimming: 5 bases; J trimming: 2 bases; junction bases outside the gene matches: 4. The CDR3, as DNA: TGTGCCAGCAGTCCAGGGACAGGGGCCACAGATACGCAGTATTTT. Translating it yields CASSPGTGATDTQYF.

Concerning this clonotype itself: This clone may be a read error of a much larger clone one base away. This sequence joins TRBV10-3 and TRBJ1-2, with D hard to call. CDR1 and CDR2 from the germline V gene are ENHRY and SYGVKD. There are 14 residues in the CDR3. V was pared by 8 bases and J by 4 bases, with 17 bases between. The CDR3 DNA sequence: TGTGCCATCGGGCCAATGTACAGACTCTATGGCTACACCTTC. Its translation: CAIGPMYRLYGYTF.

This clonotype was observed a handful of times. The chain carries TRBV9 and TRBJ1-1; no reliable D call. Germline CDR1 reads SGDLS; CDR2 reads YYNGEE. The CDR3 is 12 amino acids. Trimming took 3 bases from V and 6 from J, leaving 9 bases between them. The CDR3 sequence: CASSGTGAEAFF. In DNA form, the CDR3 reads TGTGCCAGCAGCGGAACTGGGGCTGAAGCTTTCTTT.

This clonotype occurred many times. The CDR3 here is CASSFLAGYNEQFF. The CDR3 DNA is TGTGCCAGCAGTTTTCTAGCGGGTTACAATGAGCAGTTCTTC. This sequence joins TRBV12-3 or TRBV12-4 and TRBJ2-1; the match to TRBD2 covers 8 bases. With V trimmed by 3 bases and J by 4 bases, 2 bases remained unmatched. CDR3 length equals 14 residues.

This clonotype was seen a few times. The chain joins TRBV20-1 to TRBJ2-7; D is perhaps TRBD1 (6 bases). The CDR3 has 13 amino acids. V lost 4 bases and J lost 4, with 14 bases in between. In germline, CDR1 is DFQATT, CDR2 SNEGSKA (reference sequence). The DNA for the CDR3 is TGCAGTGCTACCCAGGGGCAGCTGTACGAGCAGTACTTC. This sequence encodes CSATQGQLYEQYF.

This chain joins TRBV6-5 and TRBJ1-6, with TRBD1 identical over 9 bases. The V and J ends lost 5 bases and 2 bases, in that order; junction bases with no gene match: 1. Germline V CDR1 and CDR2: MNHEY, SVGAGI. This CDR3 comprises 15 residues. The CDR3 loop is CASSRQGAYNSPLHF. The CDR3 region has the DNA TGTGCCAGCAGTCGACAGGGGGCCTATAATTCACCCCTCCACTTT.

This clonotype was recorded at least ten times. The rearrangement joins TRBV20-1 to TRBJ2-7; D unresolved. There are 13 residues in the CDR3. The germline V gene has CDR1 DFQATT and CDR2 SNEGSKA (reference sequence). V was clipped by 2 bases and J by 4 bases, with 12 bases between them. The DNA of the CDR3 is TGCAGTGCTAGAAGGACGCCAGAATACGAGCAGTACTTC. Protein: CSARRTPEYEQYF.

This clonotype turned up a few times. The CDR3 DNA follows: TGTGCCAGCAGTTTAGCGGGTTCGTCCGGGGAGCTGTTTTTT. Translated: CASSLAGSSGELFF. V gene TRBV6-2 or TRBV6-3 combines with J gene TRBJ2-2, with 7 bases aligning to TRBD2. The V and J ends lost 4 bases and 6 bases, in that order; junction bases with no gene match: 5. The CDR3 covers 14 residues. Germline CDR1 reads MNHEY; CDR2 reads SVGEGT.

The chain links TRBV7-9 to TRBJ1-2; 11 positions agree with TRBD1. The CDR3 covers 14 residues. Germline V gene sequence: CDR1 SEHNR, CDR2 FQNEAQ (reference sequence). The V gene end was trimmed by 3 bases and the J gene end by 6 bases; junction bases not matched to a gene: 3. The CDR3 sequence: CASSLPGQGDGYTF. Here the CDR3 DNA reads TGTGCCAGCAGCTTGCCGGGACAGGGGGATGGCTACACCTTC.

The rearrangement uses TRBV10-3 and TRBJ2-5; D might be TRBD1 or TRBD2, each matching 5 bases. CDR3 length: 13 residues. Deletions cut 2 bases from V and 3 bases from J, with 7 bases between. Germline CDR1 reads ENHRY; CDR2 reads SYGVKD. CDR3 amino acids: CAISEGGEETQYF. CDR3 nucleotides: TGTGCCATCAGTGAGGGGGGAGAAGAGACCCAGTACTTC.

The table lists this clonotype with many counts. The chain links TRBV11-3 to TRBJ1-1; D remains unclear. This CDR3 is 12 amino acids long. Germline-derived CDR1 and CDR2 are SGHNT and YENEEA. V was pared by 5 bases and J by 6 bases, with 10 bases between. CDR3 region: CASSIGGAEAFF. The CDR3, as DNA: TGTGCCAGCAGCATAGGTGGGGCTGAAGCTTTCTTT.

This clonotype came up a few times. CDR3 amino acids: CSADRTWRELGEQFF. CDR3 nucleotides: TGCAGTGCTGACAGGACTTGGCGGGAGTTAGGCGAGCAGTTCTTC. The chain couples TRBV20-1 to TRBJ2-1, with TRBD2 as a possible D gene (7 bases). The V end lost 5 bases, the J end lost 10 bases, and 24 bases lay between the germline ends. Germline CDR1 and CDR2: DFQATT and SNEGSKA (reference sequence). The CDR3 is 15 amino acids.

This clonotype was detected many times. The chain uses TRBV19 and TRBJ1-5, with no clear D. The germline CDR1 and CDR2 sequences are LNHDA and SQIVND (reference sequence). The CDR3 is made up of 13 amino acids. V was trimmed by 3 bases and J by 6 bases, leaving 9 bases between them. The CDR3 DNA follows: TGTGCCAGTAGTATTCTGGGGAGTCAGCCCCAGCATTTT. Translation: CASSILGSQPQHF.

The chain couples TRBV11-2 to TRBJ2-7; 10 nucleotides agree with TRBD2. The germline V gene encodes CDR1 SGHAT and CDR2 FQNNGV. This CDR3 contains 15 residues. The V gene end was trimmed by 2 bases and the J gene end by 4 bases; junction bases not matched to a gene: 5. The CDR3 loop reads CASSLSSGGKYEQYF. CDR3 nucleotides: TGTGCCAGCAGCTTATCTAGCGGGGGTAAATACGAGCAGTACTTC.

This clonotype appeared many times. The rearrangement links TRBV7-2 to TRBJ2-1; possible D gene TRBD2, 6 bases. The CDR3 spans 15 residues. Germline lookup yields CDR1 SGHTA and CDR2 FQGNSA. V was clipped by 6 bases and J by 5 bases, with 17 bases between them. In nucleotides, the CDR3 is TGTGCCAGCAGAGTGTCGGCGGGACTCGACAATGAGCAGTTCTTC. Amino acid sequence: CASRVSAGLDNEQFF.

This clonotype was recorded at least ten times. The rearrangement joins TRBV28 to TRBJ2-1, with D possibly TRBD2 on 5 matching bases. The V end was cut by 8 bases, the J end by 4 bases, with 12 bases between. The CDR3 extends over 13 amino acids. Germline values: CDR1 MDHEN, CDR2 SYDVKM. In DNA form, the CDR3 reads TGTGCCAGCGCAAGCGGTACTTACAATGAGCAGTTCTTC. Amino acid sequence: CASASGTYNEQFF.